A selection of T cell receptor beta chains follows, all from one sample in a study of shared T cell receptors in the human thymus. The data were produced by immunoSEQ multiplex PCR, yet TCRdb's version contains in-frame clones alone and is incomplete. The sample comprises about 400,000 clones, roughly 94% of which are singletons, and 0.02% rests with the top ten. Sequencing was carried out using thymocytes. The source is a human donor. Each CDR3 is given with its conserved first and last residue. D genes are given only for firm matches. Clone size is not always given. Where it is, it says once, few, many or a class for expanded clones.

v_call	j_call	d_call	clone_size	cdr3_nt	cdr3_aa
TRBV5-1	TRBJ2-7	TRBD2	.	TGCGCCAGCAGCTCCGCCACTAGCGGAGAGCCCCACTACGAGCAGTACTTC	CASSSATSGEPHYEQYF
TRBV6-4	TRBJ2-1	TRBD2	.	TGTGCCAGCAGGGTAACCGGTACTAGCGGGAAAGAAACTAACGCAGCTGAGCAGTTCTTC	CASRVTGTSGKETNAAEQFF
TRBV7-9	TRBJ1-2	TRBD1	.	TGTGCCAGCAGTTTCACAGGGGTGGAAGGCTACACCTTC	CASSFTGVEGYTF
TRBV11-2	TRBJ2-7	.	.	TGTGCCAGCAGCTTAGGGGAACTTGCCCCTTGGACCTACGAGCAGTACTTC	CASSLGELAPWTYEQYF
TRBV9	TRBJ1-2	.	.	TGTGCCAGCAGCACCCAGGACGCGGGCCATGGCTACACCTTC	CASSTQDAGHGYTF
TRBV10-3	TRBJ2-3	.	.	TGTGCCATCGAGGGTTCGGGGGATACGCAGTATTTT	CAIEGSGDTQYF
TRBV20-1	TRBJ2-7	.	.	TGCAGGTGGCAGGGGTACGAGCAGTACTTC	CRWQGYEQYF
TRBV5-4	TRBJ2-4	.	.	TGTGCCAGCAGCTTGGACTCCGGGAACAAAAACATTCAGTACTTC	CASSLDSGNKNIQYF
TRBV7-2	TRBJ2-3	.	.	TGTGCCAGCAGCTTAGAAGGAGTGGACACAGATACGCAGTATTTT	CASSLEGVDTDTQYF
TRBV30	TRBJ1-4	TRBD1	.	TGTGCCTGGAGTGTATGGGGGACAGGCTCTAATGAAAAACTGTTTTTT	CAWSVWGTGSNEKLFF
TRBV27	TRBJ2-7	.	.	TGTGCCAGCAGTACCGGACTTTACTCCTACGAGCAGTACTTC	CASSTGLYSYEQYF
TRBV30	TRBJ2-1	.	.	TGTGCCACGAGAGGGATAAGTTGGAATGAGCAGTTCTTC	CATRGISWNEQFF
TRBV28	TRBJ2-7	TRBD2	.	TGTGCCAGCAGTTTAAGGGGGACTAGCGGGTCAATCCACGAGCAGTACTTC	CASSLRGTSGSIHEQYF
TRBV14	TRBJ2-3	TRBD1	.	TGTGCCAGCATGGGACAGGGGAACACAGATACGCAGTATTTT	CASMGQGNTDTQYF
TRBV18	TRBJ1-1	.	.	TGTGCCAGCTCACCACCGGGTAGGGTCACTGAAGCTTTCTTT	CASSPPGRVTEAFF
TRBV28	TRBJ1-4	.	.	TGTGCCAGCAGTTTGAAGTCGGGGGGCAGGGTAAGGGAAAAACTGTTTTTT	CASSLKSGGRVREKLFF
TRBV7-2	TRBJ2-7	.	.	TGTGCCCGTCAAAATAGCTCCTACGAGCAGTACTTC	CARQNSSYEQYF
TRBV6-1	TRBJ2-1	TRBD2	.	TGTGCCAGCAGTGAAGTCCATAGCGGGACTGACAATGAGCAGTTCTTC	CASSEVHSGTDNEQFF
TRBV10-3	TRBJ2-1	TRBD1	.	TGTGCCATCAGTGAAGGGCAGGGGGCAGACAATGAGCAGTTCTTC	CAISEGQGADNEQFF
TRBV2	TRBJ2-7	.	.	TGTGCCAGCAGTGTTCCAGGGTCCTACGAGCAGTACTTC	CASSVPGSYEQYF
TRBV9	TRBJ2-1	.	.	TGTGCCAGCAGCGTAGAATGCCAAGCGGGTTTGAGTGAGCAGTTCTTC	CASSVECQAGLSEQFF
TRBV14	TRBJ2-7	.	.	TGTGCCAGCAGCCAAACTTCGGGCAACGAGCAGTACTTC	CASSQTSGNEQYF
TRBV28	TRBJ1-1	.	once	TGTGCCAGCAGTTTACGCAGGGGCGAAGACACTGAAGCTTTCTTT	CASSLRRGEDTEAFF
TRBV21-1	TRBJ1-5	.	.	TGTGCCAGCATCCACAGGGGGCGGCATCAGCCCCAGCATTTT	CASIHRGRHQPQHF
TRBV6-1	TRBJ2-7	TRBD1	.	TGTGCCAGCCGGGCAGGGGGACAGGGGTATTACGAGCAGTACTTC	CASRAGGQGYYEQYF
TRBV19	TRBJ2-1	TRBD2	.	TGTGCCAGTAGTATCGGGGGGGTAGCGGGAGTGGATGAGCAGTTCTTC	CASSIGGVAGVDEQFF
TRBV25-1	TRBJ1-5	.	few	TGTGCCAGCAGTGATGCGGCAGGGGATCAGCCCCAGCATTTT	CASSDAAGDQPQHF
TRBV5-4	TRBJ2-5	.	once	TGTGCCAGCAGCTTGGCCGGGTCTATTGCTGGCAGGGTTTTTAAAGAGACCCAGTACTTC	CASSLAGSIAGRVFKETQYF
TRBV18	TRBJ1-5	.	.	TGTGCCAGCTCACCACCGGTGGGGCAGCCCCAGCATTTT	CASSPPVGQPQHF
TRBV28	TRBJ1-2	.	.	TGTGCCAGCAGTTCCGGGCCCCGAGCTAACTATGGCTACACCTTC	CASSSGPRANYGYTF
TRBV28	TRBJ1-3	.	.	TGTGCCACGCAGGGAAATCGCACCGCGCAACAGCATGGAAACACCATATATTTT	CATQGNRTAQQHGNTIYF
TRBV4-1	TRBJ1-5	.	.	TGCGCCAGCAGCCAAGAAAAGGGGCGCGGTCAGCCCCAGCATTTT	CASSQEKGRGQPQHF
TRBV10-1	TRBJ1-2	TRBD1	.	TGCGCCAGCGAGACAGGGGACTATGGCTACACCTTC	CASETGDYGYTF
TRBV14	TRBJ2-3	TRBD1	.	TGTGCCAGCAGCCGAAAGAAAGCAGGGGGCGCGGGGATTCGGGATACGCAGTATTTT	CASSRKKAGGAGIRDTQYF
TRBV28	TRBJ2-7	.	.	TGTGCCAGCAGTTTACGGCCCTTTGGGCAGCCCCACGCCGCCATCTTC	CASSLRPFGQPHAAIF
TRBV25-1	TRBJ2-5	TRBD2	.	TGTGCCAGCAGTGCCCCAGGGCGGGGGGAGACCCAGTACTTC	CASSAPGRGETQYF
TRBV6-6	TRBJ2-7	.	.	TGTGCCAGCAGTTACGCGACAGGATACTACGAGCAGTACTTC	CASSYATGYYEQYF
TRBV11-2	TRBJ2-5	TRBD2	once	TGTGCCAGCAGCTTAGATCGGCTAGCGGGAGAAGAGACCCAGTACTTC	CASSLDRLAGEETQYF
TRBV6-1	TRBJ2-3	.	.	TGTGCCAGCAGTTTAGATACGCAGTATTTT	CASSLDTQYF
TRBV6-5	TRBJ2-2	.	.	TGTGCCAGCAGCGACGGGACCCTCGGGCCCGGGGAGCTGTTTTTT	CASSDGTLGPGELFF
TRBV18	TRBJ1-2	.	.	TGTGCCAGCTCAACGGGACTTAACTATGGCTACACCTTC	CASSTGLNYGYTF
TRBV7-2	TRBJ2-3	.	.	TGTGCCAGCAGCTTACCGGGACCCCGATTCGTTGGTACGCAGTATTTT	CASSLPGPRFVGTQYF
TRBV4-3	TRBJ2-3	.	.	TGCGCCAGCAGCCAAGATTGGGCCACCCCAGCGACAGATACGCAGTATTTT	CASSQDWATPATDTQYF
TRBV5-1	TRBJ1-1	TRBD1	.	TGCGCCAGCAGCTTGGACAGGGGGCTGAACACTGAAGCTTTCTTT	CASSLDRGLNTEAFF